The entry below gives a single T cell receptor beta chain sequence along with its context. This sample stems from a study of blood T cell repertoires in COVID-19. Study-wide background: The United States, Italy and Spain provided the acute and convalescent COVID-19 samples.

In the original processing: Amplification from reference gene primers served as the basis for estimated nucleated cell counts. Clones were read by immunoSEQ multiplex PCR, and TCRdb kept only the in-frame ones, dropping some. The V and J calls and clone size come from that table; D and trimming were worked out from the DNA. The sample consists of about 120,000 clones, approximately 71% of them appearing once. V dropped 5 bases and J dropped 1; count of bases not matched to a gene: 6. The germline CDR1 and CDR2 sequences are SGHAT and FQNNGV. This CDR3 is 15 amino acids long. The V and J genes are TRBV11-2 and TRBJ2-7, with TRBD1 matching 9 bases. This receptor was identified in a human donor in a cohort sampled during active COVID-19. Specimen: peripheral blood. CDR3 loop: CASSEDRGLSYEQYF. In DNA form, the CDR3 reads TGTGCCAGCAGCGAAGACAGGGGGTTATCCTACGAGCAGTACTTC.